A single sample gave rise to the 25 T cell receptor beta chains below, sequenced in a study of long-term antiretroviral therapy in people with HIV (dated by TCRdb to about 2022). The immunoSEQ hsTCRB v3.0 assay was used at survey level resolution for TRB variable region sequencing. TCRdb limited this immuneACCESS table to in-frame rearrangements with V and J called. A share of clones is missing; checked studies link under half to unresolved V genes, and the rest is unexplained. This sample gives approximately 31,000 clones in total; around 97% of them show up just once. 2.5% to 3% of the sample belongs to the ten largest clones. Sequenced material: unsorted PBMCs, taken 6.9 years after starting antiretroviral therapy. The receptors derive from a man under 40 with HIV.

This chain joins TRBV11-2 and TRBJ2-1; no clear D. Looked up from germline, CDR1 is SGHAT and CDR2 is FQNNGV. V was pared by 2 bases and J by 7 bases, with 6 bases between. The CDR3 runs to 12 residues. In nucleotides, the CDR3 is TGTGCCAGCAGCTTACTGAGGAATGAGCAGTTCTTC. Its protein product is CASSLLRNEQFF. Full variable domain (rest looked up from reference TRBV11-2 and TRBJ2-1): EAGVAQSPRYKIIEKRQSVAFWCNPISGHATLYWYQQILGQGPKLLIQFQNNGVVDDSQLPKDRFSAERLKGVDSTLKIQPAKLEDSAVYLCASSLLRNEQFFGPGTRLTVL.

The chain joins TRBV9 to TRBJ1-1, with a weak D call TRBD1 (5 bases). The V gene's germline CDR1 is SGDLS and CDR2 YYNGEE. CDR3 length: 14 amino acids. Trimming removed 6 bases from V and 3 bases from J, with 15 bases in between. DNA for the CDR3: TGTGCCAGCACCCCTGGGGCCTCGGACACTGAAGCTTTCTTT. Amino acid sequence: CASTPGASDTEAFF.

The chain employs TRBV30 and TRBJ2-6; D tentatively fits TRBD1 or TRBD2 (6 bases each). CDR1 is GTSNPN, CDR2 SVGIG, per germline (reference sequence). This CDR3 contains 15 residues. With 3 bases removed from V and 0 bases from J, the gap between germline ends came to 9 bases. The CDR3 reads CAWSGGFSGANVLTF. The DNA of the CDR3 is TGTGCCTGGAGCGGGGGCTTCTCTGGGGCCAACGTCCTGACTTTC.

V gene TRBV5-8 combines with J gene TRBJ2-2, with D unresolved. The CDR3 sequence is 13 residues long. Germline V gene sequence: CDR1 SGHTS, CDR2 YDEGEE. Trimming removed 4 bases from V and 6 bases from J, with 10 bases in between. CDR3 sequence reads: CASSADGAGELFF. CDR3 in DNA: TGTGCCAGCAGCGCCGACGGCGCCGGGGAGCTGTTTTTT.

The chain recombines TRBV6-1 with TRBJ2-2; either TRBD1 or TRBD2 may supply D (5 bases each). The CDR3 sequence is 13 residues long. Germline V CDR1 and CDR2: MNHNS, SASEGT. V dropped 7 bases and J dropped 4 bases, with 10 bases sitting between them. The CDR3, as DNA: TGTGCCAGCACTTCAGGGAGCACCGGGGAGCTGTTTTTT. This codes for CASTSGSTGELFF.

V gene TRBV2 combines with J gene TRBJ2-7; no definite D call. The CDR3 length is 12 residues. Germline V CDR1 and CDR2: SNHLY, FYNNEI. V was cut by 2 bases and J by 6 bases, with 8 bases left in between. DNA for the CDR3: TGTGCCAGCAGTGAACGGTGGGGCGAGCAGTACTTC. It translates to CASSERWGEQYF.

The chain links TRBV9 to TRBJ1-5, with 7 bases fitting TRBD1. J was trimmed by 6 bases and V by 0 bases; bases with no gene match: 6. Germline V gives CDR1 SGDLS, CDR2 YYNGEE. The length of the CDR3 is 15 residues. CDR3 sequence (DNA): TGTGCCAGCAGCGTAGCAGGACAGGTTAGTCAGCCCCAGCATTTT. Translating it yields CASSVAGQVSQPQHF.

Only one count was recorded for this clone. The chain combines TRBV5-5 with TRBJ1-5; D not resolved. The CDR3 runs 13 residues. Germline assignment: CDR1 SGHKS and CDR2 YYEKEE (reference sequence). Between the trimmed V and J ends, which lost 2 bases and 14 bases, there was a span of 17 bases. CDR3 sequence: CASSLGLGTHEHF. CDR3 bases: TGTGCCAGCAGCTTAGGTTTGGGCACCCACGAGCATTTT.

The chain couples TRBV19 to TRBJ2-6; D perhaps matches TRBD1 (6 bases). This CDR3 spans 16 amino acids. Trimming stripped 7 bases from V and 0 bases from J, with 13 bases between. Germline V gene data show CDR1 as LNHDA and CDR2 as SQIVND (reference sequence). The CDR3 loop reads CASTSQGGSGANVLTF. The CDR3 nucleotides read TGTGCCAGTACTTCACAAGGGGGCTCTGGGGCCAACGTCCTGACTTTC.

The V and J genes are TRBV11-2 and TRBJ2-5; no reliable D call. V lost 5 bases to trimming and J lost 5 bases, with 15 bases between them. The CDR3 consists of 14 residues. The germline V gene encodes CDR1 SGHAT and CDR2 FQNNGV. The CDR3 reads CASSQLGLGETQYF. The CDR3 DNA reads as TGTGCCAGCAGCCAACTTGGGCTAGGCGAGACCCAGTACTTC.

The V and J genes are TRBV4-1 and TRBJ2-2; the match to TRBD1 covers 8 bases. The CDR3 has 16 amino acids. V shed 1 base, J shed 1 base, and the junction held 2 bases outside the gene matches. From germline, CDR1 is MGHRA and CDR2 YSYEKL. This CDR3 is CASSQATGGNTGELFF. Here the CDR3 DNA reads TGCGCCAGCAGCCAAGCTACAGGGGGGAACACCGGGGAGCTGTTTTTT.

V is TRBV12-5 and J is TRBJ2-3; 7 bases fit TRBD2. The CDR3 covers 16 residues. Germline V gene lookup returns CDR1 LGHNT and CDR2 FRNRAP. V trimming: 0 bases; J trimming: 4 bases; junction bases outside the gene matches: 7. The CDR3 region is CASGLVVASGADTQYF. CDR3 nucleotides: TGTGCTAGTGGTTTGGTCGTGGCGAGCGGGGCAGATACGCAGTATTTT.

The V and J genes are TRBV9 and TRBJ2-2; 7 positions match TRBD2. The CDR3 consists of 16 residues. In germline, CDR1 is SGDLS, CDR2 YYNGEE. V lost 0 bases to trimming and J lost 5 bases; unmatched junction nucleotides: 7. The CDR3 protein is CASSVERVSGTGELFF. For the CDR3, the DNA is TGTGCCAGCAGCGTAGAAAGGGTTAGCGGGACCGGGGAGCTGTTTTTT.

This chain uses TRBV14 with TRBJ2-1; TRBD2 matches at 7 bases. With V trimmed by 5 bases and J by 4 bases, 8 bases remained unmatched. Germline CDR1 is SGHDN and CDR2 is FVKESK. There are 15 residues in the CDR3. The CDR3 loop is CASSEGAGIYNEQFF. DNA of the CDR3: TGTGCCAGCAGCGAGGGAGCGGGGATATACAATGAGCAGTTCTTC.

CDR3 bases: TGCGCCAGCAGTGACCCCCCTAATCAGCCCCAGCATTTT. Protein sequence: CASSDPPNQPQHF. The rearrangement links TRBV10-2 to TRBJ1-5; D call uncertain. Trimming stripped 3 bases from V and 4 bases from J, with 7 bases between. There are 13 residues in the CDR3. CDR1 is WSHSY and CDR2 is SAAADI in the germline V gene.

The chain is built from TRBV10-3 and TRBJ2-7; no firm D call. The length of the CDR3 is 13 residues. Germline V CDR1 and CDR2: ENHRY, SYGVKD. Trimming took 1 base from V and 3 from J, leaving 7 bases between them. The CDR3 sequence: CAISEFPNYEQYF. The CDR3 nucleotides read TGTGCCATCAGTGAGTTCCCGAACTACGAGCAGTACTTC.

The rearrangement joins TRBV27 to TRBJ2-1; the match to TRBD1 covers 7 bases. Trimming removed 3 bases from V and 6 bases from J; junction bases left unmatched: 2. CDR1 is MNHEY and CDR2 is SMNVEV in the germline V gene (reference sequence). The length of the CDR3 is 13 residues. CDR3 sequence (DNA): TGTGCCAGCAGTTTCGCAGGGGGCAATGAGCAGTTCTTC. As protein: CASSFAGGNEQFF.

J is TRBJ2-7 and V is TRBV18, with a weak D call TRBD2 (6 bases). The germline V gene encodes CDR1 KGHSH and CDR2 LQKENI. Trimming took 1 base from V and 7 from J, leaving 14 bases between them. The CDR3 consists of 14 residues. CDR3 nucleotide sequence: TGTGCCAGCTCACCACGGGAGGCCCCGGGGGAGCAGTACTTC. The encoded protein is CASSPREAPGEQYF.

The chain's CDR3 is CASSQQGLAGASTDTQYF. CDR3 nucleotide sequence: TGTGCCAGCAGCCAACAGGGACTAGCGGGAGCTAGCACAGATACGCAGTATTTT. The chain employs TRBV4-2 and TRBJ2-3; 14 nucleotides match TRBD2. The length of the CDR3 is 18 residues. CDR1 is LGHNA and CDR2 is YNFKEQ in the germline V gene. Germline trimming cut 2 bases from V and 0 bases from J; bases unmatched to any gene: 4.

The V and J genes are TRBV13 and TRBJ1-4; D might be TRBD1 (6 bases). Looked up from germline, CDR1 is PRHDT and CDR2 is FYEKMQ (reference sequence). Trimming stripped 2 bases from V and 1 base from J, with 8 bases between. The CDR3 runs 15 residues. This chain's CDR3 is CASSLRQETNEKLFF. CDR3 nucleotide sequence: TGTGCCAGCAGCTTACGACAGGAAACTAATGAAAAACTGTTTTTT.

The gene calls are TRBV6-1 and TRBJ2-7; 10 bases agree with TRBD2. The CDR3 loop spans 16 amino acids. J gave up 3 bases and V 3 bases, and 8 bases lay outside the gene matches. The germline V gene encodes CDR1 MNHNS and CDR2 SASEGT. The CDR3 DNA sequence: TGTGCCAGCAGTGACCCGGGTAGCGGGAGGATCTACGAGCAGTACTTC. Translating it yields CASSDPGSGRIYEQYF.

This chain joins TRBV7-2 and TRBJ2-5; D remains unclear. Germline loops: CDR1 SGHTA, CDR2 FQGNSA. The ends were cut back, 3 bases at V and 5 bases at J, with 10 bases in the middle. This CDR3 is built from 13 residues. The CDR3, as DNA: TGTGCCAGCAGCTTGGCAGCCCGGGAGACCCAGTACTTC. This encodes CASSLAARETQYF.

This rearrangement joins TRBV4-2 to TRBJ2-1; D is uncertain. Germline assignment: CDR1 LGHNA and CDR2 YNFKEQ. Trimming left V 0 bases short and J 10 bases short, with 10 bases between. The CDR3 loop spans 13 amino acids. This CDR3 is CASSQDPGMEQFF. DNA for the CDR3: TGTGCCAGCAGCCAAGACCCCGGTATGGAGCAGTTCTTC.

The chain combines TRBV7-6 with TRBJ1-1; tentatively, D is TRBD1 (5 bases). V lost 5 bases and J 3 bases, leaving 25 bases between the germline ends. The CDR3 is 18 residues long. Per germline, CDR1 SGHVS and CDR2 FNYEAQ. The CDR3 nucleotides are TGTGCCAGCAGCCATCGGGAGGAGAAAGGGGTTAGGTACACTGAAGCTTTCTTT. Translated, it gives CASSHREEKGVRYTEAFF.

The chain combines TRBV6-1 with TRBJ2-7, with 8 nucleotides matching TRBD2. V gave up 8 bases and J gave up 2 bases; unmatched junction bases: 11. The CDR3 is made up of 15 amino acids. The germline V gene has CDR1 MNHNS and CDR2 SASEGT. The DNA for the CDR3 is TGTGCCAGCGGCGGGGGACTAGTTCTCGCCTACGAGCAGTACTTC. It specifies CASGGGLVLAYEQYF.